This T cell receptor beta chain was profiled in a study of blood T cell repertoires in COVID-19. Overall study context: Specimens from acute and convalescent COVID-19 originated in the United States, Italy and Spain.

The CDR3 covers 13 residues. J was trimmed by 5 bases and V by 3 bases; bases with no gene match: 0. The V gene's germline CDR1 is SGHTA and CDR2 FQGNSA. Clones were read by immunoSEQ multiplex PCR, and TCRdb kept only the in-frame ones, dropping some. This sample yields over 150,000 clones, of which around 80% are seen a single time; approximately 13% belongs to the top ten. The sequenced sample consisted of peripheral blood. This receptor was obtained from a human donor in a cohort sampled during active COVID-19. The chain uses TRBV7-2 and TRBJ2-7, with 11 positions matching TRBD2. CDR3 bases: TGTGCCAGCAGCTTGGGACTAGCGGACGAGCAGTACTTC. This encodes CASSLGLADEQYF.